This T cell receptor beta chain is from a study of CD8 T cells in Susac syndrome. The TEMRA cells underwent FACS enrichment, while the CD8+ and CD4+ T cells underwent negative isolation. Reverse transcription used about 0.45 to 1 ug RNA and random hexamers. One entry per CDR3 protein results from TCRdb running MiXCR on the immunoSEQ multiplex PCR reads. This table has under 200,000 distinct CDR3 sequences, 85% to 95% appearing once. CDR3 length: 13 residues. Trimming pared 1 base from V and 10 bases from J, leaving 13 bases between. CDR1 is SEHNR, CDR2 FQNEAQ, per germline (reference sequence). Sequencing used CD4+ T cells from PBMCs. The chain couples TRBV7-9 to TRBJ1-1; D remains unclear. This TCR was sampled from a human donor in good health. CDR3 in amino acids: CASSLDQAAIAFF. The CDR3 DNA is TGTGCCAGCAGCTTAGATCAGGCGGCGATAGCTTTCTTT.